This note documents a single T cell receptor (beta chain) sequence. This entry comes from a study of blood T cell repertoires in COVID-19. Repertoires were generated with immunoSEQ multiplex PCR, while TCRdb's copy carries only in-frame clones and drops some. Of about 250,000 clones in the sample, approximately 85% were seen once. The TCR originated in a woman in her fifties or sixties with acute COVID-19. Input material: PBMCs or T cells enriched from blood (not recorded which).

DNA for the CDR3: TGTGCCAGCAGCCAAGCAGGGTTTGGCGAAAAACTGTTTTTT. Translation: CASSQAGFGEKLFF. This rearrangement joins TRBV3-1 (or the pseudogene TRBV3-2) to TRBJ1-4, with a tentative D call TRBD1 (5 bases). V was shortened by 1 base and J by 8 bases, with 11 bases between the two germline ends. This CDR3 region has 14 residues. Germline assignment: CDR1 LGHDT and CDR2 YNNKEL (reference sequence).